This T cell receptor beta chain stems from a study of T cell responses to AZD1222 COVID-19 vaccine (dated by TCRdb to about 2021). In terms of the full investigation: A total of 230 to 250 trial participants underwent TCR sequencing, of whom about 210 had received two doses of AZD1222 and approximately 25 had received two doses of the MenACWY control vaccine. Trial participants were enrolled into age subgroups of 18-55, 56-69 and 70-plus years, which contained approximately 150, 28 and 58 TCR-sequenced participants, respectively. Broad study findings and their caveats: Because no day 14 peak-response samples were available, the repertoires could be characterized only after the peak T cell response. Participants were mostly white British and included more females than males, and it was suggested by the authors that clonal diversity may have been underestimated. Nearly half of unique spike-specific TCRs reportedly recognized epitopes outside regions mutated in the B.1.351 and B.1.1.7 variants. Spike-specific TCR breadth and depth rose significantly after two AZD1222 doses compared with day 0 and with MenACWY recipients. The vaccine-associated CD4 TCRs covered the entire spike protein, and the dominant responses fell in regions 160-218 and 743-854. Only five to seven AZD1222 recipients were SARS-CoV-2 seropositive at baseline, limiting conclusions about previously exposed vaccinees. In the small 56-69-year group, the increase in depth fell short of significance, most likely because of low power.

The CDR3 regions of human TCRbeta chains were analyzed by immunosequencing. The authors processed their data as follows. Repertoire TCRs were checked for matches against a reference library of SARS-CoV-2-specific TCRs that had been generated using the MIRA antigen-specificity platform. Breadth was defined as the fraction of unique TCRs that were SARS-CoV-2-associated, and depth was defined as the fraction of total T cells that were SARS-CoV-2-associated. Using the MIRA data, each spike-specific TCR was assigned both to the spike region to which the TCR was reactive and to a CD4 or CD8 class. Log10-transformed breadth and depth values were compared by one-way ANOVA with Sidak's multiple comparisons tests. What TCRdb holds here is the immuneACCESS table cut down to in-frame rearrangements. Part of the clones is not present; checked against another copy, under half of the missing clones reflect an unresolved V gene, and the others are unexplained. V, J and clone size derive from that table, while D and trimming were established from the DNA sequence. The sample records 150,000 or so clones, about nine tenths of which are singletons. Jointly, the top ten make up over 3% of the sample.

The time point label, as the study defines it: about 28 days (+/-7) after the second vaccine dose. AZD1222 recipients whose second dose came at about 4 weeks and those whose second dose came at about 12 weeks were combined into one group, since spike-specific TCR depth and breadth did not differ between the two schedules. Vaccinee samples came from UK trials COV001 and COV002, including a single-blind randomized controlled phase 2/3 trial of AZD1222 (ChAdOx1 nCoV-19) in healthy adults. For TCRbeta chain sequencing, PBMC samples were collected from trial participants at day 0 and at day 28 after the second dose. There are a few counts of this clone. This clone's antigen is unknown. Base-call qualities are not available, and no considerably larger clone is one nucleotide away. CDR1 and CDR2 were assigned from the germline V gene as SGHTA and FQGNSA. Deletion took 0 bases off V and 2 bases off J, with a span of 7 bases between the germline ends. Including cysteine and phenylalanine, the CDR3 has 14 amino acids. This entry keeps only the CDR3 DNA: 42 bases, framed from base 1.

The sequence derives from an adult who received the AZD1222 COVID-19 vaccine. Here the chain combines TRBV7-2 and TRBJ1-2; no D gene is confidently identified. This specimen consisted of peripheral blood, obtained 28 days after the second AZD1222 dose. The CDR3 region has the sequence CASSLAVMNYGYTF. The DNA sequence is TGTGCCAGCAGCTTAGCAGTCATGAACTATGGCTACACCTTC.